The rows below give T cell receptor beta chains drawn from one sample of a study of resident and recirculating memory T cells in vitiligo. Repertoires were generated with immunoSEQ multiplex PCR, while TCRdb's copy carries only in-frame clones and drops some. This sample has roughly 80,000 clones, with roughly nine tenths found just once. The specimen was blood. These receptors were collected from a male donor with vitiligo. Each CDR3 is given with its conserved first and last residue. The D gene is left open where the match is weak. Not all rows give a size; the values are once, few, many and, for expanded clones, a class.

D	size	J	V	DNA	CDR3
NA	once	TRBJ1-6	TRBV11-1	TGTGCCAGCAGCGAGTTACAGGAGTTTGGGGATTCACCCCTCCACTTT	CASSELQEFGDSPLHF
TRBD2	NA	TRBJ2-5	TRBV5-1	TGCGCCAGCAGCTTGGTCCCTAGCGGGAAGCAAGAGACCCAGTACTTC	CASSLVPSGKQETQYF
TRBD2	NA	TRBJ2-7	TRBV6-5	TGTGCCAGCAGTTACCTAGCGGGAGAGAAATACGAGCAGTACTTC	CASSYLAGEKYEQYF
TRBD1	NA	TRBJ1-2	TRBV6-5	TGTGCCAGCAGTTACTCGGAGACAGGGGGCCTCTATGGCTACACCTTC	CASSYSETGGLYGYTF
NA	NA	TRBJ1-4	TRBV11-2	TGTGCCAGCAGCTTGGGCGGGGTTGGCGAAAAACTGTTTTTT	CASSLGGVGEKLFF
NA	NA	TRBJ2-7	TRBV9	TGTGCCAGCAGCCCCCCGGGGGTAGTAAGCGAGCAGTACTTC	CASSPPGVVSEQYF
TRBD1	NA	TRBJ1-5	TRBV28	TGTGCCAGCACCCTGACAGGGTATAGCAATCAGCCCCAGCATTTT	CASTLTGYSNQPQHF
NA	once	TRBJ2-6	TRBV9	TGTGCCAGCAGCAGAGGGACTCCGTCTGGGGCCAACGTCCTGACTTTC	CASSRGTPSGANVLTF
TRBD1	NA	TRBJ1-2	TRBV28	TGTGCCAGCAGTTCCGCCGGGACAGGGGGCCGAATATCCGGCTACACCTTC	CASSSAGTGGRISGYTF
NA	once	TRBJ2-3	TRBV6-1	TGTGCCAGCAGTGAAGACCCGGGAGACCCCACAGATACGCAGTATTTT	CASSEDPGDPTDTQYF
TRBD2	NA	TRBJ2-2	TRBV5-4	TGTGCCAGCAGCCAGAGGACTAGCGGCAACACCGGGGAGCTGTTTTTT	CASSQRTSGNTGELFF
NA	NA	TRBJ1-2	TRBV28	TGTGCCAGCAGTTTGGTGGGAGAGGACTATGGCTACACCTTC	CASSLVGEDYGYTF
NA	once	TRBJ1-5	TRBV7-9	TGTGCCAGCAGCCGGACAGAAGGGACCGGGGCCCAGCATTTT	CASSRTEGTGAQHF
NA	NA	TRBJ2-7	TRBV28	TGTGCCAGCAGTTTAGGCGGCAGCTTGGCCTACGAGCAGTACTTC	CASSLGGSLAYEQYF
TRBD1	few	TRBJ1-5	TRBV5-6	TGTGCCAGCAGCTTGGGGGCAGGGGGAGGCAATCAGCCCCAGCATTTT	CASSLGAGGGNQPQHF
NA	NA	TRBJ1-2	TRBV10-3	TGTGCCATCACCTCTCAACTCAACTATGGCTACACCTTC	CAITSQLNYGYTF
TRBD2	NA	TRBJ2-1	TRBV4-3	TGCGCCAGCAGCCAAGTTACCGGGACTAGCGGAATCGGTGAGCAGTTCTTC	CASSQVTGTSGIGEQFF
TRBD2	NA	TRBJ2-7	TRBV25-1	TGTGCCAGCAGTGATTGGGGACTAGCGGGGACCTACGAGCAGTACTTC	CASSDWGLAGTYEQYF
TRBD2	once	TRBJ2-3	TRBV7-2	TGTGCCAGCAGCTTAGTTGGCGCGGGGGGAGGGACAGATACGCAGTATTTT	CASSLVGAGGGTDTQYF
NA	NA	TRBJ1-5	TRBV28	TGTGCCAGCAGTTATGGACAGCAGAGGCAGCCCCAGCATTTT	CASSYGQQRQPQHF
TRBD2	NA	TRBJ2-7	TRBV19	TGTGCCAGTAGTCCCAGGGGACTAGCGGGATTCTACGAGCAGTACTTC	CASSPRGLAGFYEQYF
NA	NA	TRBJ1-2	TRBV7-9	TGTGCCAGCAGCCCCCGGGGGGGTAACTATGGCTACACCTTC	CASSPRGGNYGYTF
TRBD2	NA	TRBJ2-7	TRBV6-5	TGTGCCAGCAGTTACTCGACTAGCGGCTACGAGCAGTACTTC	CASSYSTSGYEQYF
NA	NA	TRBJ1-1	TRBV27	TGTGCCAGCAGTCCATGGGGAGGCGGGGGCGCTTGGAACACTGAAGCTTTCTTT	CASSPWGGGGAWNTEAFF
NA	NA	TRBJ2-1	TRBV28	TGTGCCAGCAGTTCCGGGGTAATGGGCCCCAATGAGCAGTTCTTC	CASSSGVMGPNEQFF
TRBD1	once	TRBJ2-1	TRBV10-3	TGTGCCATCAGCTCGAGGGGGACAGGAACTAATGAGCAGTTCTTC	CAISSRGTGTNEQFF
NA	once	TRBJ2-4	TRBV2	TGTGCCAGCACCCACCGGGACACACTATTAGCCAAAAACATTCAGTACTTC	CASTHRDTLLAKNIQYF
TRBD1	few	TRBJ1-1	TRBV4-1	TGCGCCAGCAGCCAAGTCGGGACAGGGTATCCTGAAGCTTTCTTT	CASSQVGTGYPEAFF
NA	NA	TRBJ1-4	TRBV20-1	TGCAGTGCTAGGGGACAAGGGAAACTGTTTTTT	CSARGQGKLFF